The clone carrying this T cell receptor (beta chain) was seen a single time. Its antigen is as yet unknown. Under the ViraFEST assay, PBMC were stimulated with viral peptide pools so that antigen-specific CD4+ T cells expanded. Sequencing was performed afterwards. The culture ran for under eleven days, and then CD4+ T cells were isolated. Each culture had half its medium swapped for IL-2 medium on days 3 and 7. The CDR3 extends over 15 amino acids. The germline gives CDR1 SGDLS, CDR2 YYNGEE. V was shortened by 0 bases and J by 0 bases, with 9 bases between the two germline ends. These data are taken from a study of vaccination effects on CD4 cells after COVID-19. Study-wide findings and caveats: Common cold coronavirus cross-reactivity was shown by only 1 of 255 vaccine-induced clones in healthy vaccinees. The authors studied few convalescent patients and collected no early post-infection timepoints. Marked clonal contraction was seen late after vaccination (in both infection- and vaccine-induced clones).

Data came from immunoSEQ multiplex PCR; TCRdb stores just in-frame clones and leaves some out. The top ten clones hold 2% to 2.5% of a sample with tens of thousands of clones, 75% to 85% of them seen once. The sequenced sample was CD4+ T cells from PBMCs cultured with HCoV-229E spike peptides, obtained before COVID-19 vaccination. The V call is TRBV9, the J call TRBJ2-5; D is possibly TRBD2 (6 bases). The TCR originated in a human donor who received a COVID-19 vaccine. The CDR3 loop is CASSVVGGNQETQYF. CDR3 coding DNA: TGTGCCAGCAGCGTAGTAGGAGGGAACCAAGAGACCCAGTACTTC.